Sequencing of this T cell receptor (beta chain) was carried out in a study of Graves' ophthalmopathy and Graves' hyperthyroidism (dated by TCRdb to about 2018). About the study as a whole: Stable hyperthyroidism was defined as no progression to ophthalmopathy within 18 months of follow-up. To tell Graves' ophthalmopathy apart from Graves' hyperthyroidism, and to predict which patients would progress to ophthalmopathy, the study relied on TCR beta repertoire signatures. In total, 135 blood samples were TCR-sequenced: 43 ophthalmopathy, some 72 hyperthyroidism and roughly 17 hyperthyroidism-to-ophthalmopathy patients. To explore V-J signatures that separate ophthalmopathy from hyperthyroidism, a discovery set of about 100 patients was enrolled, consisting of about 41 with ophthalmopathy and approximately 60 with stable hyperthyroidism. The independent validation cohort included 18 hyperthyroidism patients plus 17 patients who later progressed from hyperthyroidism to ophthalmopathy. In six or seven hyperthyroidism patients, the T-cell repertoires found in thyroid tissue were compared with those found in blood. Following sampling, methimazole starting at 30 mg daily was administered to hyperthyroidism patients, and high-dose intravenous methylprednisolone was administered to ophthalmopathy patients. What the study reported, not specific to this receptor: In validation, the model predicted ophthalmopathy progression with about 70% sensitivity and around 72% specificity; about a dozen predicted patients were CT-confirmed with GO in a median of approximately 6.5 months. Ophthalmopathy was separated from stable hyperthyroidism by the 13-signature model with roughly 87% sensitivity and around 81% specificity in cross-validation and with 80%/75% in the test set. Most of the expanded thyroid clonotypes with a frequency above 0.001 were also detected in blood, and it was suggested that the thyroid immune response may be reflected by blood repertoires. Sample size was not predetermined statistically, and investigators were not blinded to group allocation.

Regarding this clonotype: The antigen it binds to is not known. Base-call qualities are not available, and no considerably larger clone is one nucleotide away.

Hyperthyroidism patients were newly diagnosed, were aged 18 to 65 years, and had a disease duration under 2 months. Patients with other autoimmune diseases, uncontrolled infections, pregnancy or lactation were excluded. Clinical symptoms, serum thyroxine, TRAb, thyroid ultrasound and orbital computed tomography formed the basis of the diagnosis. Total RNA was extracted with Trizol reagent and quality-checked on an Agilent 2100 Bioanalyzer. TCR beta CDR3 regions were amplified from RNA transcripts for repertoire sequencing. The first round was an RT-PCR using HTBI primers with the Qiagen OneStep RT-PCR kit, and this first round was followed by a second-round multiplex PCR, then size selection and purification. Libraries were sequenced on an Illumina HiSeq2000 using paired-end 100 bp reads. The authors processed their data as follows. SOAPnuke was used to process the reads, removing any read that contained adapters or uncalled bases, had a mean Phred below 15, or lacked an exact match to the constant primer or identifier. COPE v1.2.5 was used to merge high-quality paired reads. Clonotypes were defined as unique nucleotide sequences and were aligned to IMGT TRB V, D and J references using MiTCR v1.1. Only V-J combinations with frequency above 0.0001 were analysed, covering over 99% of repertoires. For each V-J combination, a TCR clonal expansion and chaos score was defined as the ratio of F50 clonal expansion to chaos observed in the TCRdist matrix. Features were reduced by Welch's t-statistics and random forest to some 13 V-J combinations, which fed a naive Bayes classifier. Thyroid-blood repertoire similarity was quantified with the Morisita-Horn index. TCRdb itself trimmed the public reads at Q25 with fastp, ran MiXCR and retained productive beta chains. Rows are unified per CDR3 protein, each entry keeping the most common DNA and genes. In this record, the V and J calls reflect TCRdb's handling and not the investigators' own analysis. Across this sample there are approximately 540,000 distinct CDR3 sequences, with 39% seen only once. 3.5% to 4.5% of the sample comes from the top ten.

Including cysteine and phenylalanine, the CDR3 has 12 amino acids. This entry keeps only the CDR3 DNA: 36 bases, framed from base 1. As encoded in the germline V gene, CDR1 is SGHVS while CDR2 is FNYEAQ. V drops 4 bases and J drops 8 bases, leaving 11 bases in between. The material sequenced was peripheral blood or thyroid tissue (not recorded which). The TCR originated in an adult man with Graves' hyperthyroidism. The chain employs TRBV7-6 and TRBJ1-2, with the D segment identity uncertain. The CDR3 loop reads CASSSERGGYTF. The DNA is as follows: TGTGCCAGCAGCTCCGAGCGAGGGGGCTACACCTTC.